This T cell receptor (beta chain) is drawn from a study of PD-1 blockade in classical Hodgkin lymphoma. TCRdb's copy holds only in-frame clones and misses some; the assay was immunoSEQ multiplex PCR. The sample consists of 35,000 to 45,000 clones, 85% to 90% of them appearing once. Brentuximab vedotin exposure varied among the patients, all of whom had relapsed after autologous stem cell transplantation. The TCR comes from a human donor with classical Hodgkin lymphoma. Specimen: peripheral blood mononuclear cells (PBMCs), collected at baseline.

The CDR3 DNA sequence: TGTGCCAGCAGTTACTCGAACCACGGGTACGAGCAGTACTTC. It specifies CASSYSNHGYEQYF. The chain has TRBV6-5 and TRBJ2-7; D gene ambiguous. Trimming took off 0 bases at V and 4 bases at J, with 10 bases between the two ends. The CDR3 runs to 14 residues. Germline values: CDR1 MNHEY, CDR2 SVGAGI.